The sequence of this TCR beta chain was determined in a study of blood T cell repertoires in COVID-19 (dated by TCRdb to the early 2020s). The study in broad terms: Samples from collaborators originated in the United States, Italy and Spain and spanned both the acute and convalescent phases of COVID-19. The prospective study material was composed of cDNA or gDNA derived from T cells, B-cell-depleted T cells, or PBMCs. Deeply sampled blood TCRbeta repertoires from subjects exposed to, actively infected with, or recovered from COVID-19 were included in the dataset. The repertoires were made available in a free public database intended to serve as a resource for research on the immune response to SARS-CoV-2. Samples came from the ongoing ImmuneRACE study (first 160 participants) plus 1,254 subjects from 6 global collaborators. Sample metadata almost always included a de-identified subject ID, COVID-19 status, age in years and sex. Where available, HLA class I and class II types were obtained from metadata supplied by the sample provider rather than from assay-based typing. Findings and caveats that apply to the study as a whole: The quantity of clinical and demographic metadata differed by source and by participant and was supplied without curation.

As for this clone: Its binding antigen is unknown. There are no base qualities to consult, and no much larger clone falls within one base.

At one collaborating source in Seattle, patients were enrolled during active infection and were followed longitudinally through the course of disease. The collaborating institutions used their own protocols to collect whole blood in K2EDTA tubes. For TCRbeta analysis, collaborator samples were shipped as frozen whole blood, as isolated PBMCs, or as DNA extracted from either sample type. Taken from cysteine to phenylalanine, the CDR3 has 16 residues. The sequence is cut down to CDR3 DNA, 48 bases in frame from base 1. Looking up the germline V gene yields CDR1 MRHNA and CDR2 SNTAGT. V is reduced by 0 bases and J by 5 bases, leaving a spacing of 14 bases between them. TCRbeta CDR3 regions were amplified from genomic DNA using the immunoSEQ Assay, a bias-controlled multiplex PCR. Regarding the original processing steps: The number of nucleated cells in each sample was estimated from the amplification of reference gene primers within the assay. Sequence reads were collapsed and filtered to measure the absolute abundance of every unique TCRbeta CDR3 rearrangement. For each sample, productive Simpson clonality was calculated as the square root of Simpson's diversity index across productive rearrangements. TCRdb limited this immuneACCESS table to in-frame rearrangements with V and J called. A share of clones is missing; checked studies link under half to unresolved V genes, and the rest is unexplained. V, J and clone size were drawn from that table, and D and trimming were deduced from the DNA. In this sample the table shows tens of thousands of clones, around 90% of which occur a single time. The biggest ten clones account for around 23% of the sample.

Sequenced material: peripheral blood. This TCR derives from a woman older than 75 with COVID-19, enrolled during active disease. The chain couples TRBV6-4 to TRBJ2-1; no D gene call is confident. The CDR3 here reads CASSDSKTLEHNEQFF. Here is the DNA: TGTGCCAGCAGTGACTCAAAGACGCTAGAGCACAATGAGCAGTTCTTC.